These T cell receptor beta chains were read from a single sample in a study of T cell responses to AZD1222 COVID-19 vaccine. Some clones are missing from TCRdb's copy, which holds only in-frame ones; the method was immunoSEQ multiplex PCR. This table holds 120,000 or so clones, roughly nine tenths found once. The starting material was peripheral blood, obtained on day 0 of AZD1222 vaccination. The source is an adult in good health. CDR3s include the opening cysteine and the closing phenylalanine or tryptophan. A D gene is named only where the DNA matches it firmly. Part of the rows lack a size; the others show once, few, many or a class for expanded clones.

d_call: .; j_call: TRBJ1-2; clone_size: once; v_call: TRBV19; cdr3_aa: CASRPGVNYGYTF; cdr3_nt: TGTGCCAGTAGGCCCGGGGTTAACTATGGCTACACCTTC
d_call: TRBD2; j_call: TRBJ2-1; clone_size: .; v_call: TRBV11-2; cdr3_aa: CASSSRAGGLNEQFF; cdr3_nt: TGTGCCAGCAGCTCCCGAGCGGGAGGACTCAATGAGCAGTTCTTC
d_call: .; j_call: TRBJ2-3; clone_size: .; v_call: TRBV12-5; cdr3_aa: CASGLIAGTQYF; cdr3_nt: TGTGCTAGTGGTTTGATCGCTGGTACGCAGTATTTT
d_call: .; j_call: TRBJ2-7; clone_size: .; v_call: TRBV6-5; cdr3_aa: CASSYSTSWSPQYF; cdr3_nt: TGTGCCAGCAGTTACTCTACTAGTTGGAGCCCACAGTACTTC
d_call: TRBD1; j_call: TRBJ1-3; clone_size: .; v_call: TRBV6-1; cdr3_aa: CASSDRQGRNSGNTIYF; cdr3_nt: TGTGCCAGCAGTGACCGACAGGGGCGGAACTCTGGAAACACCATATATTTT
d_call: .; j_call: TRBJ1-1; clone_size: .; v_call: TRBV6-4; cdr3_aa: CASSHPGNTEAFF; cdr3_nt: TGTGCCAGCAGCCATCCAGGGAACACTGAAGCTTTCTTT
d_call: TRBD2; j_call: TRBJ2-1; clone_size: .; v_call: TRBV11-2; cdr3_aa: CASSPSGVREQFF; cdr3_nt: TGTGCCAGCAGCCCAAGCGGGGTGCGAGAGCAGTTCTTC
d_call: .; j_call: TRBJ2-7; clone_size: .; v_call: TRBV14; cdr3_aa: CASSPYRDAFSYEQYF; cdr3_nt: TGTGCCAGCAGCCCTTACCGGGACGCCTTCTCCTACGAGCAGTACTTC
d_call: .; j_call: TRBJ2-6; clone_size: .; v_call: TRBV15; cdr3_aa: CATSRLGSGANVLTF; cdr3_nt: TGTGCCACCAGCAGACTCGGTTCTGGGGCCAACGTCCTGACTTTC
d_call: TRBD1; j_call: TRBJ2-2; clone_size: once; v_call: TRBV7-3; cdr3_aa: CASSLLTGATGELFF; cdr3_nt: TGTGCCAGCAGCTTACTGACAGGGGCCACCGGGGAGCTGTTTTTT
d_call: .; j_call: TRBJ1-4; clone_size: .; v_call: TRBV28; cdr3_aa: CASRQGSTNEKLFF; cdr3_nt: TGTGCCAGCAGACAGGGTAGTACTAATGAAAAACTGTTTTTT
d_call: .; j_call: TRBJ2-7; clone_size: .; v_call: TRBV7-2; cdr3_aa: CASSLDRQYEQYF; cdr3_nt: TGTGCCAGCAGCTTGGACAGACAGTACGAGCAGTACTTC
d_call: .; j_call: TRBJ1-1; clone_size: few; v_call: TRBV30; cdr3_aa: CAWGGLLNTEAFF; cdr3_nt: TGTGCCTGGGGCGGACTTTTGAACACTGAAGCTTTCTTT
d_call: .; j_call: TRBJ2-2; clone_size: once; v_call: TRBV6-6; cdr3_aa: CASSYSIGTGELFF; cdr3_nt: TGTGCCAGCAGTTACTCGATTGGCACCGGGGAGCTGTTTTTT
d_call: .; j_call: TRBJ1-1; clone_size: .; v_call: TRBV5-1; cdr3_aa: CASTSGAGLGYEAFF; cdr3_nt: TGCGCCAGCACCTCAGGGGCCGGGCTGGGGTATGAAGCTTTCTTT
d_call: TRBD1; j_call: TRBJ1-5; clone_size: .; v_call: TRBV2; cdr3_aa: CASSEALWGQGAGQPQHF; cdr3_nt: TGTGCCAGCAGTGAAGCGCTTTGGGGACAGGGGGCAGGTCAGCCCCAGCATTTT